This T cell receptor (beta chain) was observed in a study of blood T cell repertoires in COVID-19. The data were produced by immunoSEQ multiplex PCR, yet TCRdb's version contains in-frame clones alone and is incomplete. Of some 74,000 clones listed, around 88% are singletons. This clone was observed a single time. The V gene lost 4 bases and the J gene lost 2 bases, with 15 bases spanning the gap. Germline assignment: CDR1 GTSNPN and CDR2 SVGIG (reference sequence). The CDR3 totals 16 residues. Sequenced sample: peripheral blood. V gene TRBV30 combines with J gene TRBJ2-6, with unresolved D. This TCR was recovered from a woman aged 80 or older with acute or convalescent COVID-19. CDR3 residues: CAWNPPKVAGANVLTF. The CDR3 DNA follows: TGTGCCTGGAACCCCCCGAAAGTAGCTGGGGCCAACGTCCTGACTTTC.